The 24 T cell receptor beta chains below all came from one sample that was sequenced in a study of shared clonotypes between healthy human individuals. Clones were read by immunoSEQ multiplex PCR, and TCRdb kept only the in-frame ones, dropping some. Among some 1.1 million clones, about 72% were seen once, and the ten largest hold more than 0.85%. Sample: memory CD4+ T cells from PBMCs. Subset of the sample: CD45RA-negative fraction. These TCRs come from a man aged 18 to 29 in good health. Some clones in this sample may be carry-over from other donors' samples.

This clone has at least ten counts. The chain employs TRBV6-4 and TRBJ1-1, with a weak D call TRBD1 (5 bases). V gave up 6 bases and J gave up 5 bases, with 10 bases separating them. CDR3 length: 12 amino acids. The germline V gene encodes CDR1 MRHNA and CDR2 SNTAGT. CDR3 region: CASRNRGTEAFF. CDR3 coding DNA: TGTGCCAGCAGGAACCGGGGGACTGAAGCTTTCTTT.

The rearrangement uses TRBV28 and TRBJ2-7; D not certain. This CDR3 has 11 residues. V lost 4 bases and J 4 bases, leaving 5 bases between the germline ends. Germline loops: CDR1 MDHEN, CDR2 SYDVKM. The CDR3 DNA follows: TGTGCCAGCAGTTGGGGTTACGAGCAGTACTTC. This gives the protein CASSWGYEQYF.

As DNA, the CDR3 is TGTGCCAGCAGCAGTAGCCTAGCGGGAGAAGGCAAAAACATTCAGTACTTC. Translated: CASSSSLAGEGKNIQYF. This rearrangement joins TRBV5-4 to TRBJ2-4, with 10 positions matching TRBD2. From germline, CDR1 is SGHNT and CDR2 YYREEE (reference sequence). The CDR3 is made up of 17 amino acids. With 4 bases clipped from V and 3 bases from J, the junction kept 10 bases outside the gene matches.

The rearrangement links TRBV6-1 to TRBJ1-4; TRBD1 might be the D (6 bases). Trimming shortened V by 7 bases and J by 8 bases, and 20 bases separated the two germline ends. From germline, CDR1 is MNHNS and CDR2 SASEGT. The CDR3 runs 15 residues. The CDR3 here is CASTKRGRLPEKLFF. In DNA, the CDR3 is TGTGCCAGCACCAAGAGGGGGAGACTTCCCGAAAAACTGTTTTTT.

The chain recombines TRBV18 with TRBJ2-1, with D possibly TRBD2 on 6 matching bases. V lost 5 bases to trimming and J lost 2 bases, with 13 bases between them. This CDR3 is built from 15 residues. Germline values: CDR1 KGHSH, CDR2 LQKENI. In DNA form, the CDR3 reads TGTGCCAGCTCAGAAGGGACGGGGGCCTACAATGAGCAGTTCTTC. Its protein is CASSEGTGAYNEQFF.

The V gene is TRBV7-9, the J gene TRBJ2-3; D possibly corresponds to TRBD1 (6 bases). The germline CDR1 and CDR2 sequences are SEHNR and FQNEAQ (reference sequence). CDR3 length equals 13 residues. V was clipped by 5 bases and J by 3 bases, with 9 bases between them. The CDR3 protein is CASSRTGTDTQYF. The DNA of the CDR3 is TGTGCCAGCAGCCGTACAGGGACAGATACGCAGTATTTT.

In its sample, this clone was seen many times. The rearrangement uses TRBV4-3 and TRBJ2-3, with unresolved D. Germline V gene lookup returns CDR1 LGHNA and CDR2 YSLEER. This CDR3 spans 15 amino acids. V gave up 2 bases and J gave up 3 bases, with 12 bases separating them. CDR3 region: CASSQRQVGTDTQYF. The CDR3 DNA is TGCGCCAGCAGCCAACGGCAGGTGGGGACAGATACGCAGTATTTT.

The chain links TRBV5-6 to TRBJ2-3; D call uncertain. CDR1 SGHDT and CDR2 YYEEEE come from the germline V gene. The CDR3 is made up of 16 amino acids. V was clipped by 2 bases and J by 0 bases, with 13 bases between them. The CDR3 protein is CASSLSSQLSTDTQYF. CDR3 nucleotide sequence: TGTGCCAGCAGCTTATCCTCCCAACTTAGCACAGATACGCAGTATTTT.

A remark on this clone: The sample carries other DNA sequences with the same CDR3. This chain links TRBV9 with TRBJ2-5; the D gene is possibly TRBD1 (6 bases). Germline V lookup: CDR1 SGDLS, CDR2 YYNGEE. The CDR3 consists of 14 residues. Trimming left V 3 bases short and J 5 bases short, with 14 bases between. CDR3 protein: CASSAQGLGETQYF. CDR3 bases: TGTGCCAGCAGCGCACAGGGCTTAGGGGAGACCCAGTACTTC.

The chain combines TRBV28 with TRBJ1-5; D is unresolved. Trimming stripped 5 bases from V and 6 bases from J, with 23 bases between. The CDR3 totals 17 residues. Per germline, CDR1 MDHEN and CDR2 SYDVKM. DNA of the CDR3: TGTGCCAGCAGTATACGACACAACCCAAGGGTCCGTCAGCCCCAGCATTTT. Its translation: CASSIRHNPRVRQPQHF.

On this clone itself: Other nucleotide sequences in the sample specify the same CDR3. The chain is built from TRBV2 and TRBJ2-7; D tentatively reads TRBD1 or TRBD2 (5 bases each). The CDR3 has 11 residues. Trimming pared 6 bases from V and 3 bases from J, leaving 6 bases between. From germline, CDR1 is SNHLY and CDR2 FYNNEI. The CDR3 nucleotides read TGTGCCAGCAGGAGGGGCTACGAGCAGTACTTC. Protein sequence: CASRRGYEQYF.

This rearrangement joins TRBV7-2 to TRBJ2-7; a weak D match, TRBD2 (5 bases). V was cut by 5 bases and J by 0 bases, with 17 bases left in between. CDR3 length equals 16 residues. CDR1 is SGHTA, CDR2 FQGNSA, per germline. The CDR3 DNA reads as TGTGCCAGCAGCCGTCGGTCGGCGGGTGACTCCTACGAGCAGTACTTC. Its translation: CASSRRSAGDSYEQYF.

This rearrangement joins TRBV5-4 to TRBJ2-7; 7 bases match TRBD2. The V gene's germline CDR1 is SGHNT and CDR2 YYREEE (reference sequence). Trimming at V came to 0 bases and at J to 1 base, leaving 4 bases not matched to a gene. The CDR3 loop spans 15 amino acids. The CDR3, as DNA: TGTGCCAGCAGCTTGGCGGGCGGGAGTTCCTACGAGCAGTACTTC. This sequence encodes CASSLAGGSSYEQYF. Variable domain in full (rest from reference TRBV5-4 and TRBJ2-7): ETGVTQSPTHLIKTRGQQVTLRCSSQSGHNTVSWYQQALGQGPQFIFQYYREEENGRGNFPPRFSGLQFPNYSSELNVNALELDDSALYLCASSLAGGSSYEQYFGPGTRLTVT.

V usage is TRBV11-1 and J usage is TRBJ2-7; D perhaps matches TRBD2 (7 bases). V was cut by 4 bases and J by 2 bases, with 15 bases left in between. This CDR3 comprises 15 residues. Germline CDR1 SGHAT, CDR2 FQDESV (reference sequence). CDR3 nucleotide sequence: TGTGCCAGCAGCTCCCCCTGGGGGGGCGCCTACGAGCAGTACTTC. It specifies CASSSPWGGAYEQYF.

This clone occurred a few times. The chain is built from TRBV30 and TRBJ1-2, with 7 bases identical to TRBD1. Trimming removed 6 bases from V and 4 bases from J; junction bases left unmatched: 11. Germline values: CDR1 GTSNPN, CDR2 SVGIG (reference sequence). The CDR3 consists of 14 residues. The CDR3 nucleotides read TGTGCCTGCGAGCTGGACAGGCTCCTCTATGGCTACACCTTC. Protein product: CACELDRLLYGYTF.

This clone was counted a few times. The chain recombines TRBV27 with TRBJ2-7, with TRBD2 matching over 14 bases. The V segment lost 4 bases and the J segment 0 bases; nucleotides outside the gene matches: 5. The CDR3 runs to 17 residues. Germline V gene sequence: CDR1 MNHEY, CDR2 SMNVEV (reference sequence). In DNA form, the CDR3 reads TGTGCCAGCAGTTGGAGACTAGCGGGAGGGCTCTCCTACGAGCAGTACTTC. Translation gives CASSWRLAGGLSYEQYF.

The chain links TRBV7-9 to TRBJ2-7, with D perhaps matching TRBD1 (5 bases). The V gene's germline CDR1 is SEHNR and CDR2 FQNEAQ (reference sequence). V was pared by 4 bases and J by 5 bases, with 9 bases between. The CDR3 covers 12 residues. CDR3 in amino acids: CASSSVRDEQYF. For the CDR3, the DNA is TGTGCCAGCAGCTCAGTCAGGGACGAGCAGTACTTC.

The rearrangement links TRBV13 to TRBJ2-3; TRBD1 matches 7 bases. This CDR3 region has 15 residues. Germline CDR1 and CDR2: PRHDT and FYEKMQ (reference sequence). V gave up 3 bases and J gave up 2 bases; unmatched junction bases: 5. The CDR3 here is CASSFRDSNTDTQYF. CDR3 nucleotides: TGTGCCAGCAGCTTCCGGGACAGCAACACAGATACGCAGTATTTT.

J is TRBJ1-2 and V is TRBV12-5, with 10 bases identical to TRBD1. J gave up 3 bases and V 4 bases, and 5 bases lay outside the gene matches. This CDR3 is 15 amino acids long. Germline V gives CDR1 LGHNT, CDR2 FRNRAP. The CDR3 loop is CASGSGDRGDYGYTF. The CDR3 DNA is TGTGCTAGTGGTTCCGGGGACAGGGGCGACTATGGCTACACCTTC.

This clone has a handful of counts. Other DNA sequences in the same sample also yield this CDR3. The gene calls are TRBV5-1 and TRBJ2-1; possible D gene TRBD1, 5 bases. The CDR3 totals 16 residues. Germline V lookup: CDR1 SGHRS, CDR2 YFSETQ. V lost 2 bases, J lost 0 bases, and 12 bases lay in between. This CDR3 reads CASSFDGQGSYNEQFF. The CDR3 DNA reads as TGCGCCAGCAGCTTCGACGGGCAGGGCTCCTACAATGAGCAGTTCTTC. Full variable domain (rest looked up from reference TRBV5-1 and TRBJ2-1): KAGVTQTPRYLIKTRGQQVTLSCSPISGHRSVSWYQQTPGQGLQFLFEYFSETQRNKGNFPGRFSGRQFSNSRSEMNVSTLELGDSALYLCASSFDGQGSYNEQFFGPGTRLTVL.

The chain uses TRBV28 and TRBJ1-3; 11 bases are shared with TRBD1. V gave up 3 bases and J gave up 4 bases; unmatched junction bases: 5. CDR1 and CDR2 (germline): MDHEN, SYDVKM. CDR3 length equals 16 residues. The CDR3, as DNA: TGTGCCAGCAGTTTGGGGGACAGGGGGTTCGGAAACACCATATATTTT. Amino acid sequence: CASSLGDRGFGNTIYF.

The rearrangement links TRBV7-2 to TRBJ2-7; TRBD2 might be the D (5 bases). The CDR3 runs to 14 residues. Trimming pared 8 bases from V and 0 bases from J, leaving 14 bases between. CDR1 and CDR2 from the germline V gene are SGHTA and FQGNSA. CDR3 in amino acids: CASQRERRSYEQYF. The CDR3 DNA is TGTGCCAGCCAAAGAGAGCGGCGCTCCTACGAGCAGTACTTC.

This clone occurred once. The chain joins TRBV7-9 to TRBJ1-2, with 9 positions matching TRBD1. V dropped 4 bases and J dropped 6; count of bases not matched to a gene: 6. The germline V gene has CDR1 SEHNR and CDR2 FQNEAQ (reference sequence). CDR3 length equals 14 residues. The CDR3 spells CASSSQQGAHGYTF. Here the CDR3 DNA reads TGTGCCAGCAGCTCGCAACAGGGGGCGCATGGCTACACCTTC.

V and J are TRBV27 and TRBJ1-3, with TRBD1 as a possible D gene (5 bases). The CDR3 spans 17 residues. Trimming shortened V by 0 bases and J by 0 bases, and 12 bases separated the two germline ends. Per germline, CDR1 MNHEY and CDR2 SMNVEV (reference sequence). CDR3 sequence reads: CASSLSGRAGSGNTIYF. For the CDR3, the DNA is TGTGCCAGCAGTTTATCCGGCAGGGCCGGCTCTGGAAACACCATATATTTT.